Given below is one T cell receptor (beta chain) in context. As yet, its antigen is unknown. J gave up 0 bases and V 5 bases, and 8 bases lay outside the gene matches. In germline, CDR1 is SGHAT, CDR2 FQNNGV. The CDR3 sequence is 16 residues long. These data are taken from a study of T cells in Graves' hyperthyroidism and ophthalmopathy. Points from the study as a whole: Peripheral blood also featured most of the thyroid clonotypes expanded above 0.001.

Amplification of TCR beta CDR3 regions used RNA as the template. An initial round of RT-PCR targeting the TCR CDR3 relied on the HTBI primer set. TCRdb independently ran MiXCR on the multiplex PCR reads; one entry per CDR3 protein. Of 450,000 to 700,000 distinct CDR3 sequences in the sample, just over 45% were seen once. The receptor's source is a woman between 18 and 29 years old with Graves' hyperthyroidism. The chain combines TRBV11-2 with TRBJ2-7, with 9 bases that match TRBD1. Sample: peripheral blood or thyroid tissue (not recorded which). CDR3 DNA sequence: TGTGCCAGCAGCGAAGGAGGGACAGGGAGCTCCTACGAGCAGTACTTC. Protein sequence: CASSEGGTGSSYEQYF. The variable domain in full, completed from reference TRBV11-2 and TRBJ2-7, reads EAGVAQSPRYKIIEKRQSVAFWCNPISGHATLYWYQQILGQGPKLLIQFQNNGVVDDSQLPKDRFSAERLKGVDSTLKIQPAKLEDSAVYLCASSEGGTGSSYEQYFGPGTRLTVT.